Listed here is a single TCR beta chain. Antigen specificity is unknown. Healthy bone marrow donors supplied every sample. Despite likely unrecorded immune exposures, the donors were nominally healthy at the time of sampling. This entry comes from a study of cytomegalovirus exposure and HLA in healthy donors. With 0 bases removed from V and 3 bases from J, the gap between germline ends came to 7 bases. The CDR3 has 14 residues. CDR1 SGHKS and CDR2 YYEKEE come from the germline V gene (reference sequence). Researchers ran the PCR with 60 Vbeta and 13 Jbeta primers. Using immunoSEQ multiplex PCR, the repertoire was profiled, and TCRdb retains in-frame clones only, with some absent. The data contain about 120,000 clones, under 85% of them singletons. Overall study results and limits: Later analysis showed most CMV-associated TCR beta chains appearing HLA-restricted.

The rearrangement joins TRBV5-5 to TRBJ1-5; maybe TRBD1 (6 bases). This sequence was found in a man between 18 and 29 years old in good health and CMV-seropositive. The sample taken for sequencing was PBMCs. The CDR3 DNA is TGTGCCAGCAGCTTGGGGGACAACAATCAGCCCCAGCATTTT. It specifies CASSLGDNNQPQHF.